The sample holds many counts of the clone carrying this TCR beta chain. The germline V and J ends were trimmed by 3 bases and 6 bases, with 21 bases remaining between them. The germline V gene encodes CDR1 LGHNA and CDR2 YNFKEQ. The CDR3 contains 16 residues. The sample is drawn from a study of glioma-infiltrating T cells. Using RNA template, CDR3s of TCR alpha and beta were amplified with iRepertoire arm-PCR. Using its own MiXCR run on the multiplex PCR reads, TCRdb lists one record per CDR3 protein. The sample gives roughly 200,000 distinct CDR3 sequences, 25% to 35% of which show up once; 20% is in the top ten.

The TCR comes from a human donor with low-grade glioma or glioblastoma, undergoing nonglioma brain surgery, or in good health (not recorded which). The chain is built from TRBV4-2 and TRBJ2-7, with D possibly being TRBD1 (5 bases). Sequenced input: glioma tissue, nonneoplastic brain tissue, or PBMCs (not recorded which). The CDR3 nucleotides are TGTGCCAGCAGCCATGGGGTGGGGCAACAAACCTCCGAGCAGTACTTC. This gives the protein CASSHGVGQQTSEQYF.